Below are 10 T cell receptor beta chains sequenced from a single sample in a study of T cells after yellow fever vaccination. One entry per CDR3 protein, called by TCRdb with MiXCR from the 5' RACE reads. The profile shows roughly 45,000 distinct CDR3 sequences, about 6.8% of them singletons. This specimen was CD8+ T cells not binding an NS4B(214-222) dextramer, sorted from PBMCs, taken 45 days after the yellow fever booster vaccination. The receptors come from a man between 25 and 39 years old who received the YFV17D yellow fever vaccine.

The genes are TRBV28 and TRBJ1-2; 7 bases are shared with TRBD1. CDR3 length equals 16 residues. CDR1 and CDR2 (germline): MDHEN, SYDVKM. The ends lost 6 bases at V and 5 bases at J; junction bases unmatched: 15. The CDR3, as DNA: TGTGCCAGCAGCGAATCTCCCGGGACAGCAGATTATGGCTACACCTTC. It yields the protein CASSESPGTADYGYTF.

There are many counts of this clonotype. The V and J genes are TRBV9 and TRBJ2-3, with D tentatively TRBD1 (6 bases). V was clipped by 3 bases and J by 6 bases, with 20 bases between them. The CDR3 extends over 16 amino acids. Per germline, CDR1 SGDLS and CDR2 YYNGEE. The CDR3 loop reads CASSAGAAGPSDTQYF. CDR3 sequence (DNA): TGTGCCAGCAGCGCAGGGGCCGCGGGCCCGTCTGATACGCAGTATTTT.

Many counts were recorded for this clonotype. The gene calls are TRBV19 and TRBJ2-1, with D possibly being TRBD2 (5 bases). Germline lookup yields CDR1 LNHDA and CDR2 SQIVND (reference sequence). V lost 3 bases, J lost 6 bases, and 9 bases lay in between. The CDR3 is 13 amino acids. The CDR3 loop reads CASSMDWINEQFF. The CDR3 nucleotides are TGTGCCAGTAGTATGGACTGGATCAATGAGCAGTTCTTC. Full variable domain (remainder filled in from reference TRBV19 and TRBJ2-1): DGGITQSPKYLFRKEGQNVTLSCEQNLNHDAMYWYRQDPGQGLRLIYYSQIVNDFQKGDIAEGYSVSREKKESFPLTVTSAQKNPTAFYLCASSMDWINEQFFGPGTRLTVL.

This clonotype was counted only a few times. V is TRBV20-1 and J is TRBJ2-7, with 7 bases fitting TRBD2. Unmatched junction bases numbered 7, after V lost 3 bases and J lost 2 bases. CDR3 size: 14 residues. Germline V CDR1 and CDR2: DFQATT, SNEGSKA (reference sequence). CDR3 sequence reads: CSASWRENAYEQYF. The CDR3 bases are TGCAGTGCTAGCTGGCGGGAGAACGCCTACGAGCAGTACTTC.

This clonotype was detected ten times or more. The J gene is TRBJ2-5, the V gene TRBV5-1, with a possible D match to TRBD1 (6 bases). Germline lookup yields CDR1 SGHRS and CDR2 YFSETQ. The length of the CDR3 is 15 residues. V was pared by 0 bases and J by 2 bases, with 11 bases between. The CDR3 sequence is CASSLAVQGQETQYF. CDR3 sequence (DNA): TGCGCCAGCAGCTTGGCCGTACAGGGACAAGAGACCCAGTACTTC.

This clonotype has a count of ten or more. The CDR3 sequence: CASSNTLFPYEQYF. CDR3 sequence (DNA): TGTGCCAGCAGCAATACGTTGTTCCCGTACGAGCAGTACTTC. The V gene is TRBV6-2 or TRBV6-3, the J gene TRBJ2-7; D ambiguous. The CDR3 length is 14 residues. Deletions cut 6 bases from V and 4 bases from J, with 16 bases between. Per the germline V gene, CDR1 is MNHEY and CDR2 is SVGEGT.

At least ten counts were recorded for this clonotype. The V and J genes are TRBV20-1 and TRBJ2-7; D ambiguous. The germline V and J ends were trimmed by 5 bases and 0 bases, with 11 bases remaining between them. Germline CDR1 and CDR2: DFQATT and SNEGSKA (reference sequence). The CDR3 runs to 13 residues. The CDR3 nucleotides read TGCAGTGCTCTGGGCCCCGCCTCCTACGAGCAGTACTTC. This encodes CSALGPASYEQYF.

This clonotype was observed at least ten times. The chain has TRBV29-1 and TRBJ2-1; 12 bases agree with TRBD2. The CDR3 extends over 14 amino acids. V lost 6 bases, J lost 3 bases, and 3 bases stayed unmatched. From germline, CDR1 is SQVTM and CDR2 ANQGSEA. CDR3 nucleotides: TGCAGCGTGACTAGCGGGAGCCACTACAATGAGCAGTTCTTC. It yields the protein CSVTSGSHYNEQFF.

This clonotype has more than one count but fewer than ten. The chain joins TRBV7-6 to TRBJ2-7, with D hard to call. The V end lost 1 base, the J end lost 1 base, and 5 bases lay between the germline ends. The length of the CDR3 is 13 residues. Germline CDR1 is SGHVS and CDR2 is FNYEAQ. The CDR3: CASSLDWSYEQYF. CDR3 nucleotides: TGTGCCAGCAGCTTAGATTGGTCCTACGAGCAGTACTTC.

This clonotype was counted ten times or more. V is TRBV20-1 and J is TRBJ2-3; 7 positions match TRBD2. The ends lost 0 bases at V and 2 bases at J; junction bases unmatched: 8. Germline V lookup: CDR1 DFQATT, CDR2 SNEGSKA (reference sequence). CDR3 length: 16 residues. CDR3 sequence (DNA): TGCAGTGCTAGAGATCCGGCTAGCGGAGACACAGATACGCAGTATTTT. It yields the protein CSARDPASGDTDTQYF.